This TCR beta chain was identified in a study of post-analysis software for immune sequencing data. Findings and caveats of the study: Compared with controls, patients had more of five TRBV segments, including TRBV5-6, TRBV5-1 and TRBV20-1. Compared against controls, patients with multiple sclerosis displayed significantly lower normalized Chao1 diversity.

Remarks on this clonotype: Its antigen is not known.

Every TCR beta cDNA library bore unique molecular identifiers. MiXCR was run by TCRdb on the PCR reads, yielding one entry per CDR3 protein. The sample holds fewer than 850,000 distinct CDR3 sequences; just over 45% are singletons and the top ten take roughly 5.2%. V gave up 10 bases and J gave up 10 bases, with 18 bases separating them. Per the germline V gene, CDR1 is SGDLS and CDR2 is YYNGEE. This CDR3 is 13 amino acids long. This sequence originates from a girl under 18 with multiple sclerosis. Specimen: blood. The chain combines TRBV9 with TRBJ1-6; maybe TRBD1 (5 bases). The CDR3 loop is CALVGDHPSPLHF. CDR3 DNA sequence: TGTGCCCTGGTGGGGGACCACCCCTCACCCCTCCACTTT.